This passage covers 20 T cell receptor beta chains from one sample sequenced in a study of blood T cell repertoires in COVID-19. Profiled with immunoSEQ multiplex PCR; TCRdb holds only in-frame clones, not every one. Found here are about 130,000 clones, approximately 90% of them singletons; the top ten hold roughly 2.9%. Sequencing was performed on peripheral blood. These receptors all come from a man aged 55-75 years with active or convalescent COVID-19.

The CDR3 nucleotides read TGCGCCAGCAGCCTGAACCCGGGACTAAGGGAGACCCAGTACTTC. As protein: CASSLNPGLRETQYF. This chain links TRBV4-3 with TRBJ2-5; 7 nucleotides agree with TRBD2. Germline values: CDR1 LGHNA, CDR2 YSLEER. This CDR3 is built from 15 residues. After removal of 4 bases from V and 5 bases from J, the junction contained 10 bases not matched to a gene.

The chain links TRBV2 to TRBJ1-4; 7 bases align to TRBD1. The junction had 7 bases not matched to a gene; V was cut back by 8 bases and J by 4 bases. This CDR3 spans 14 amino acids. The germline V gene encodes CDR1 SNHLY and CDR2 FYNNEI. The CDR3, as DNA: TGTGCCAGCCGGGACAGATTATTTAATGAAAAACTGTTTTTT. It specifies CASRDRLFNEKLFF.

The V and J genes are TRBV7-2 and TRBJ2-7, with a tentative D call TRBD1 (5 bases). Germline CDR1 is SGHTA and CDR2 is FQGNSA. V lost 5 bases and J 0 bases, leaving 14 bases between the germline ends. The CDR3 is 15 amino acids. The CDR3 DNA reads TGTGCCAGCAGCATAACAGGCTCCAGCTCCTACGAGCAGTACTTC. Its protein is CASSITGSSSYEQYF.

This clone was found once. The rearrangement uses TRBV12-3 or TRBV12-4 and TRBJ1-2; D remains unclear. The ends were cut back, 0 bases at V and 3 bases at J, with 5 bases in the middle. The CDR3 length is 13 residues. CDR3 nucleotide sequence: TGTGCCAGCAGTTTAGCTAGCCACTATGGCTACACCTTC. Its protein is CASSLASHYGYTF.

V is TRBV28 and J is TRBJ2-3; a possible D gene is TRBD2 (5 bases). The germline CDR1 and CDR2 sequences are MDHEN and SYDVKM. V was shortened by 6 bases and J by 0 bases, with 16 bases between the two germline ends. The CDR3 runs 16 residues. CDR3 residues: CASSPSPGDSTDTQYF. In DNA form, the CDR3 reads TGTGCCAGCAGCCCTTCCCCCGGGGATAGCACAGATACGCAGTATTTT.

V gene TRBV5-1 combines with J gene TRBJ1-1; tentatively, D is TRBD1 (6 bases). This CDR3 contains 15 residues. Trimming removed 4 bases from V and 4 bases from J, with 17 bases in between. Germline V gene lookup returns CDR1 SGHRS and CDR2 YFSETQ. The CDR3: CASSPVQGSGTEAFF. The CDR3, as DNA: TGCGCCAGCAGCCCGGTACAGGGTTCGGGCACTGAAGCTTTCTTT.

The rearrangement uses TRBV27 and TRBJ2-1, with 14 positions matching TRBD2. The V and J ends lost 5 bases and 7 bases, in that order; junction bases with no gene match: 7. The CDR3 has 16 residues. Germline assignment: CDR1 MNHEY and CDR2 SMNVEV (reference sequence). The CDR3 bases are TGTGCCAGCAGTCCTAGACTAGCGGGGGGGCAAAATGAGCAGTTCTTC. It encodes CASSPRLAGGQNEQFF.

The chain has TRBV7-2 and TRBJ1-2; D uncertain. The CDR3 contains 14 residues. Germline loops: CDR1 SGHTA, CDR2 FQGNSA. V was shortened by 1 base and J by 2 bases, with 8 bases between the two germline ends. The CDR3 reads CASSLGAGNYGYTF. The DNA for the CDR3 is TGTGCCAGCAGCTTAGGAGCGGGGAACTATGGCTACACCTTC. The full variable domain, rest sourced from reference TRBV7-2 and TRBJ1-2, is GAGVSQSPSNKVTEKGKDVELRCDPISGHTALYWYRQSLGQGLEFLIYFQGNSAPDKSGLPSDRFSAERTGGSVSTLTIQRTQQEDSAVYLCASSLGAGNYGYTFGSGTRLTVV.

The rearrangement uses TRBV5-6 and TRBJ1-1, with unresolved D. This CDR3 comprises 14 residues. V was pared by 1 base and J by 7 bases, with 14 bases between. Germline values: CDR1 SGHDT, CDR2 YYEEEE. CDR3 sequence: CASSLMRRTLEAFF. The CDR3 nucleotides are TGTGCCAGCAGCTTGATGCGACGGACTCTTGAAGCTTTCTTT.

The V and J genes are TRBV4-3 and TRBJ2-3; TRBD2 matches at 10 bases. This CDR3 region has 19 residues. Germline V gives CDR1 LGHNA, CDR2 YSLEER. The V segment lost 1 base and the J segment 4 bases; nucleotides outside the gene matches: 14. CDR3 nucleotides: TGCGCCAGCAGCCAAGGTGCTAGCGGGGGCTCAGGTCGCCCAGATACGCAGTATTTT. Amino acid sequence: CASSQGASGGSGRPDTQYF.

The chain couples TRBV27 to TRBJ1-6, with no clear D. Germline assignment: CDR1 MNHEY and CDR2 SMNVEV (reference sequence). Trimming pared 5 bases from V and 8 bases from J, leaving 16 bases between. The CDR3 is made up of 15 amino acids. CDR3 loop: CASSIYGRSDSPLHF. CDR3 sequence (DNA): TGTGCCAGCAGTATATATGGGCGTTCGGATTCACCCCTCCACTTT.

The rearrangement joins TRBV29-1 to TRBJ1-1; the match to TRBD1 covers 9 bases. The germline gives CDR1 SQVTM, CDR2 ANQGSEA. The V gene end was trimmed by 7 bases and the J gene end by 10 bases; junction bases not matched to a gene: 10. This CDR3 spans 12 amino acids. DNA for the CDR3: TGCAGCGCCGGGGAGACAGGGGGAAGAGCTTTCTTT. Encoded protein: CSAGETGGRAFF.

DNA of the CDR3: TGTGCCAGTAGCTCCCATGAGGCCGATAATGAAAAACTGTTTTTT. It encodes CASSSHEADNEKLFF. The chain has TRBV19 and TRBJ1-4; D is ambiguous. Germline CDR1 and CDR2: LNHDA and SQIVND (reference sequence). The CDR3 spans 15 residues. V lost 6 bases to trimming and J lost 4 bases, with 15 bases between them. The entire variable domain, with the rest obtained from reference TRBV19 and TRBJ1-4, is as follows: DGGITQSPKYLFRKEGQNVTLSCEQNLNHDAMYWYRQDPGQGLRLIYYSQIVNDFQKGDIAEGYSVSREKKESFPLTVTSAQKNPTAFYLCASSSHEADNEKLFFGSGTQLSVL.

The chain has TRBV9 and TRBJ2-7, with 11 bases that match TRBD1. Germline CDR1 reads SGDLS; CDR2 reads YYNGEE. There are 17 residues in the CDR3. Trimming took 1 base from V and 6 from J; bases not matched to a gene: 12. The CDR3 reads CASSVTGTGGLSSEQYF. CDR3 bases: TGTGCCAGCAGCGTAACCGGGACAGGGGGGTTAAGTAGCGAGCAGTACTTC.

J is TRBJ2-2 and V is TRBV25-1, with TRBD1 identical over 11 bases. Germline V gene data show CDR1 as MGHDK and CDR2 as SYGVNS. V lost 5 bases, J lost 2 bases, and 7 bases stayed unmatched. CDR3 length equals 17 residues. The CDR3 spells CASSFSRTGGNTGELFF. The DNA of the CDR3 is TGTGCCAGCAGTTTCTCTAGGACAGGGGGCAACACCGGGGAGCTGTTTTTT. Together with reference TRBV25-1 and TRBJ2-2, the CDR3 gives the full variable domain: EADIYQTPRYLVIGTGKKITLECSQTMGHDKMYWYQQDPGMELHLIHYSYGVNSTEKGDLSSESTVSRIRTEHFPLTLESARPSHTSQYLCASSFSRTGGNTGELFFGEGSRLTVL.

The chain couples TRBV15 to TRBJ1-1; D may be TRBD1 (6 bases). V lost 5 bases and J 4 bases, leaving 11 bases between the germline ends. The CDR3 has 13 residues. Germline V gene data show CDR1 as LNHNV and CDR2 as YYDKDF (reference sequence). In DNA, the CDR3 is TGTGCCACCAGCTCCAGGGGAGCCACTGAAGCTTTCTTT. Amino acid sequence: CATSSRGATEAFF.

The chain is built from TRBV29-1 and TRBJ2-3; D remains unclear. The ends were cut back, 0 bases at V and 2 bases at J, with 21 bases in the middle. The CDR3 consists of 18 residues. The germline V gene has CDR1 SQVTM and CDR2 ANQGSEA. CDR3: CSVEDGFVLSTLTDTQYF. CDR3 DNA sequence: TGCAGCGTTGAAGATGGGTTTGTGTTATCGACTCTCACAGATACGCAGTATTTT.

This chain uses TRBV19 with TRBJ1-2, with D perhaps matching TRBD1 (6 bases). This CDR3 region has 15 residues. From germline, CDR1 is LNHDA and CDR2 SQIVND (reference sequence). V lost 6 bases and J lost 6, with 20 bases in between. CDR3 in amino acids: CASSLAGAQVHGYTF. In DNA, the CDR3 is TGTGCCAGTAGCCTGGCGGGGGCGCAGGTCCATGGCTACACCTTC.

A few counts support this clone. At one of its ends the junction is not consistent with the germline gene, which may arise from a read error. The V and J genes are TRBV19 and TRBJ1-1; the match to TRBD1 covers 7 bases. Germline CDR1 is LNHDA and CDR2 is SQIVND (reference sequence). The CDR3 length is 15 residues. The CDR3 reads CASSVDRALNTEAFF. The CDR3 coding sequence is TGTGCCAGTAGTGTAGACAGGGCCTTGAACACTGAAGCTTTCTTT.

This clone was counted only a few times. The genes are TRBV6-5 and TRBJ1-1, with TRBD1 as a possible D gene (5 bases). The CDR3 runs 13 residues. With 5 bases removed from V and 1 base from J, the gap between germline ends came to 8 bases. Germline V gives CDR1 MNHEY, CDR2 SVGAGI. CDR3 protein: CASSRQRNTEAFF. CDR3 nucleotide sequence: TGTGCCAGCAGTCGACAGCGGAACACTGAAGCTTTCTTT.